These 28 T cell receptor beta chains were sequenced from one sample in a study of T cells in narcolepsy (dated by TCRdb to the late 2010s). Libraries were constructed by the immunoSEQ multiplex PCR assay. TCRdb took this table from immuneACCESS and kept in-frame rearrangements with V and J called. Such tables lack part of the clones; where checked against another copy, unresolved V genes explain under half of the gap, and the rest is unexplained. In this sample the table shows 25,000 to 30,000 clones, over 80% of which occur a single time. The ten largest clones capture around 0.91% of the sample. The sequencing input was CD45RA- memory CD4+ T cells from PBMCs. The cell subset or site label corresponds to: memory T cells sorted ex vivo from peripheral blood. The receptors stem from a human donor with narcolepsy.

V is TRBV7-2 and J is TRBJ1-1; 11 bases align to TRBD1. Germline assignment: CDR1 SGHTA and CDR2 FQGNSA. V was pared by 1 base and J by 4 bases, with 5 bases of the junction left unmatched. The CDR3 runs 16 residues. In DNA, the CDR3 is TGTGCCAGCAGCTTAGGTGGGACAGGGGGTACCACTGAAGCTTTCTTT. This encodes CASSLGGTGGTTEAFF.

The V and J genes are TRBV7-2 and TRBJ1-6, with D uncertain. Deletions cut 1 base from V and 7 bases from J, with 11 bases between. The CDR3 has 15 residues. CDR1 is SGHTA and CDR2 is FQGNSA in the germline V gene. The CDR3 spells CASSLEGLLNSPLHF. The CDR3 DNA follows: TGTGCCAGCAGCTTAGAGGGTCTACTCAATTCACCCCTCCACTTT.

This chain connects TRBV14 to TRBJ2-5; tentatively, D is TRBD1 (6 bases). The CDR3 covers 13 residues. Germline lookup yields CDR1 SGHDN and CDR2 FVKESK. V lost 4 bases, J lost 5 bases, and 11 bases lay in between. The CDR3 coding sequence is TGTGCCAGCAGCCGAGGGGGATGGGAGACCCAGTACTTC. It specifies CASSRGGWETQYF.

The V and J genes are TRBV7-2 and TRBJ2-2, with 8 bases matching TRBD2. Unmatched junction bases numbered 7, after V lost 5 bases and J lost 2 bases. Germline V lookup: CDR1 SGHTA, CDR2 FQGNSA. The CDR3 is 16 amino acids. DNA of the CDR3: TGTGCCAGCAGCCCCCGGGGGGGGGCTAACACCGGGGAGCTGTTTTTT. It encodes CASSPRGGANTGELFF.

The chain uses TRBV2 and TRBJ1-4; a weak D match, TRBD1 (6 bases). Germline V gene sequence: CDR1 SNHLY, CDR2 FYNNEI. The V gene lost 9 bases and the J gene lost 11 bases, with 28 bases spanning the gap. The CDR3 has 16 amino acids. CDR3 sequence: CARTKGNRVPPEKLFF. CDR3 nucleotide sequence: TGTGCCAGAACCAAAGGAAACAGGGTCCCGCCTGAGAAACTGTTTTTT.

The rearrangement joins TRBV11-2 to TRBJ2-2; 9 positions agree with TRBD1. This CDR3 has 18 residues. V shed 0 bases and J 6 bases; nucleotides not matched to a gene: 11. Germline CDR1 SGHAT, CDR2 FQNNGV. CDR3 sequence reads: CASSLDARRGQGSGELFF. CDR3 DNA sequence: TGTGCCAGCAGCTTAGACGCCCGTCGGGGACAGGGTTCCGGGGAGCTGTTTTTT.

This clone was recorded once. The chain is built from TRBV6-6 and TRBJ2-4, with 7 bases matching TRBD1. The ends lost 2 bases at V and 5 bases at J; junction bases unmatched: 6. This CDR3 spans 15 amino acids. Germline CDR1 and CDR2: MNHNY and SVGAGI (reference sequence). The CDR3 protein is CASSYPKGQQNIQYF. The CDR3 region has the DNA TGTGCCAGCAGTTACCCGAAGGGACAGCAAAACATTCAGTACTTC.

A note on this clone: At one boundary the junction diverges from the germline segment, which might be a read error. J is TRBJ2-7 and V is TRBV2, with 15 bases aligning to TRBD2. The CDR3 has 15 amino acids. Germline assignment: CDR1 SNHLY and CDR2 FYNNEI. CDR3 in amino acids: CARRTSGGAGYEQYF. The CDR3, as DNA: TGTGCCCGCAGGACTAGCGGGGGGGCGGGCTACGAGCAGTACTTC.

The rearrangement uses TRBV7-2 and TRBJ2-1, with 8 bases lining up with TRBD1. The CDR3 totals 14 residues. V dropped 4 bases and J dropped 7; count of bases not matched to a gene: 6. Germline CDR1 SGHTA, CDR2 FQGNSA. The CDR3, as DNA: TGTGCCAGCAGCTCAGGACAGGGTGGGAATGAGCAGTTCTTC. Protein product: CASSSGQGGNEQFF.

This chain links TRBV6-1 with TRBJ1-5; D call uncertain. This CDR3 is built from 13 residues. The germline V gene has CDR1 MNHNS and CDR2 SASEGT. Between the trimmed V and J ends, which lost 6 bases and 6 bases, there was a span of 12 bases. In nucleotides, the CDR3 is TGTGCCAGCAGCCTGGACCTGGGTCAGCCCCAGCATTTT. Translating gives CASSLDLGQPQHF.

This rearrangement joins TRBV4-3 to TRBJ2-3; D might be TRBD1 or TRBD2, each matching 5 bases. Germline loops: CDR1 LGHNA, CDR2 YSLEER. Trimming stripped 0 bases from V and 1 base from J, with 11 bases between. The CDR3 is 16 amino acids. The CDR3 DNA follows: TGCGCCAGCAGCCAAGATCGTCGGGGACGCACAGATACGCAGTATTTT. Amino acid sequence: CASSQDRRGRTDTQYF.

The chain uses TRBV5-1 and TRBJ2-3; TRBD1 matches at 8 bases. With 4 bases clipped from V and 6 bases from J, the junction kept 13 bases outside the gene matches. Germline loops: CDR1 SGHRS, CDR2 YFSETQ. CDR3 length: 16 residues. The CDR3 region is CASSRTTGEAGDTQYF. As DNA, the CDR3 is TGCGCCAGCAGCCGTACGACAGGGGAGGCGGGGGATACGCAGTATTTT.

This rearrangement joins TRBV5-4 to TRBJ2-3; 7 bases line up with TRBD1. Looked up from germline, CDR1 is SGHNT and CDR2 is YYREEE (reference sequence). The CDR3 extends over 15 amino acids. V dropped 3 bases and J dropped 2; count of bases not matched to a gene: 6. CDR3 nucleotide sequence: TGTGCCAGCAGCTCAGGGGGTCTTTACACAGATACGCAGTATTTT. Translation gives CASSSGGLYTDTQYF.

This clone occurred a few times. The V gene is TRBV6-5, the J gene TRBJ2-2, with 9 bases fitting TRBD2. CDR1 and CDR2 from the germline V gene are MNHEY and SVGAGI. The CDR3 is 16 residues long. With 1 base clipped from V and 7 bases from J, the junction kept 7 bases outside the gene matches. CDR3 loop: CASSYYRGGAVGELFF. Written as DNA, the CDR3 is TGTGCCAGCAGTTACTACCGCGGGGGGGCGGTCGGGGAGCTGTTTTTT.

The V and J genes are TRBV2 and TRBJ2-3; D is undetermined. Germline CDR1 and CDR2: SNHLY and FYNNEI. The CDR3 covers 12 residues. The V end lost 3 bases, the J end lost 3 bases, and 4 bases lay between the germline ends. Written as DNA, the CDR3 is TGTGCCAGCAGTGATAGAACAGATACGCAGTATTTT. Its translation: CASSDRTDTQYF.

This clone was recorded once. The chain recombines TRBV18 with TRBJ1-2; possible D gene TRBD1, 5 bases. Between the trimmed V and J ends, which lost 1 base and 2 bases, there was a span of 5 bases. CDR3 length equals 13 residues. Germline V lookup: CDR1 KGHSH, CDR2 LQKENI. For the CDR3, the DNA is TGTGCCAGCTCACCACAGGGGAACTATGGCTACACCTTC. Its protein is CASSPQGNYGYTF.

CDR3 region: CASSPASGGEQFF. The CDR3 DNA is TGTGCCAGCAGCCCGGCCAGCGGGGGGGAGCAGTTCTTC. The V call is TRBV4-2, the J call TRBJ2-1, with TRBD2 identical over 9 bases. Germline CDR1 and CDR2: LGHNA and YNFKEQ. Trimming took 4 bases from V and 10 from J; bases not matched to a gene: 5. The CDR3 is 13 residues long.

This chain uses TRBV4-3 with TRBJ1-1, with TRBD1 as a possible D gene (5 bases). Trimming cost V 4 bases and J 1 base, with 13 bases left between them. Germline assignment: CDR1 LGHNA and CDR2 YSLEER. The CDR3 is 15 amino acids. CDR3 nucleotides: TGCGCCAGCAGCCTAAACGGGGCAAAGAACACTGAAGCTTTCTTT. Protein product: CASSLNGAKNTEAFF.

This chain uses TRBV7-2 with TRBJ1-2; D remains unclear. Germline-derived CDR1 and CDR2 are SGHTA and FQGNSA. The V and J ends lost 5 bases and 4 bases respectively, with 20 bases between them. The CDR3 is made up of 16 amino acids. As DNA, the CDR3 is TGTGCCAGCAGCCCTGACCGGGTCGGCTTAGTCTATGGCTACACCTTC. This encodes CASSPDRVGLVYGYTF.

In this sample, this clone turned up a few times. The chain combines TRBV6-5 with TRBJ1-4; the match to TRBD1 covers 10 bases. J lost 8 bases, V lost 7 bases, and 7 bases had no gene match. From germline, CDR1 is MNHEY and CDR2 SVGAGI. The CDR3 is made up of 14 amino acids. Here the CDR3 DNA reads TGTGCCAGCACCAGGAGACAGGGGGCAGAAAAACTGTTTTTT. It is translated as CASTRRQGAEKLFF.

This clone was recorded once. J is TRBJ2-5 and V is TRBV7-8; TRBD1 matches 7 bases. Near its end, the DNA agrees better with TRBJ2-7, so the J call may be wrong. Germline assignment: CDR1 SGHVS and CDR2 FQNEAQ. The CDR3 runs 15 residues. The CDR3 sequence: CASSSILAGGDEQYF. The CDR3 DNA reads TGTGCCAGCAGCTCAATTTTGGCAGGGGGAGACGAGCAGTACTTC.

In nucleotides, the CDR3 is TGTGCCAGCAGCGTAGGGCAGGGGACAGGGACGCTCTTCGACGAGCAGTACTTC. Residues: CASSVGQGTGTLFDEQYF. The gene calls are TRBV9 and TRBJ2-7, with 9 bases aligning to TRBD1. The germline V gene encodes CDR1 SGDLS and CDR2 YYNGEE. V was pared by 0 bases and J by 5 bases, with 15 bases of the junction left unmatched. The CDR3 consists of 18 residues.

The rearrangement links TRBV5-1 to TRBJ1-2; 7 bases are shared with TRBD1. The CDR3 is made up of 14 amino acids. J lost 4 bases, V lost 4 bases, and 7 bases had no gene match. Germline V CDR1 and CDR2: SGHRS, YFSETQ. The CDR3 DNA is TGCGCCAGCAGCCCCTTGGGACAGTCCTATGGCTACACCTTC. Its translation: CASSPLGQSYGYTF.

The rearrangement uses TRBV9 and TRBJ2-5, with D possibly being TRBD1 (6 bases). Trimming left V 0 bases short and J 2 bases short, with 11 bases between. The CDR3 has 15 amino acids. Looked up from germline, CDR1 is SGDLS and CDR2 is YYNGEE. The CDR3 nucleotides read TGTGCCAGCAGCGTAGGACCCACAGGGCAAGAGACCCAGTACTTC. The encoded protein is CASSVGPTGQETQYF.

The DNA for the CDR3 is TGTGCCAGCAGCGTACAGAGCTCTGGGGCCAACGTCCTGACTTTC. This encodes CASSVQSSGANVLTF. This sequence joins TRBV5-5 and TRBJ2-6; D is unclear. Germline CDR1 is SGHKS and CDR2 is YYEKEE (reference sequence). There are 15 residues in the CDR3. The V end lost 4 bases, the J end lost 0 bases, and 8 bases lay between the germline ends. The whole variable domain, filled in from reference TRBV5-5 and TRBJ2-6, reads DAGVTQSPTHLIKTRGQQVTLRCSPISGHKSVSWYQQVLGQGPQFIFQYYEKEERGRGNFPDRFSARQFPNYSSELNVNALLLGDSALYLCASSVQSSGANVLTFGAGSRLTVL.

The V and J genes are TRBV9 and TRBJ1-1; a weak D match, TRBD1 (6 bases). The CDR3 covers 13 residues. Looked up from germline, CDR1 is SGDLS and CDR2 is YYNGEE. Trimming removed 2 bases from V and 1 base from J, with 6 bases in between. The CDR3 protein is CASSVTGNTEAFF. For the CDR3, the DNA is TGTGCCAGCAGCGTGACAGGGAACACTGAAGCTTTCTTT.

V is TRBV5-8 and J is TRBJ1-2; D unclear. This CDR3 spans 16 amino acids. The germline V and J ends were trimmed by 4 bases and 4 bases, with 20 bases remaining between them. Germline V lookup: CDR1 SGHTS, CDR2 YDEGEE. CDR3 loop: CASSPDKATLVYGYTF. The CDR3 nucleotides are TGTGCCAGCAGCCCTGACAAAGCGACATTGGTCTATGGCTACACCTTC.

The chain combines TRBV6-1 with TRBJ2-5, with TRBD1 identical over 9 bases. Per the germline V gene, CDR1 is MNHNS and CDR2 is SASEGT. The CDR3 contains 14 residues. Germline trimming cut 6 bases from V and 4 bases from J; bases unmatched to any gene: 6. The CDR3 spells CASRGTGRTETQYF. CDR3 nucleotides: TGTGCCAGCAGGGGGACAGGGAGGACAGAGACCCAGTACTTC.